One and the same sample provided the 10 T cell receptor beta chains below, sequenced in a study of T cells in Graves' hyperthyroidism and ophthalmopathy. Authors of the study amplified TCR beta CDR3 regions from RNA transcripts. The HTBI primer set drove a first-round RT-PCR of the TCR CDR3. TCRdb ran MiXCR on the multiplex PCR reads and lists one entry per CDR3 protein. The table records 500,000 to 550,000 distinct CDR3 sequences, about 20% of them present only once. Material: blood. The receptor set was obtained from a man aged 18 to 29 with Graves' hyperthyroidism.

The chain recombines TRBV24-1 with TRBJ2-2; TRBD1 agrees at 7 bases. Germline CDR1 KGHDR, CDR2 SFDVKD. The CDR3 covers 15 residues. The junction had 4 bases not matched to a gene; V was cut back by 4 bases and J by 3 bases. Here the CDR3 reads CATSEPDRDTGELFF. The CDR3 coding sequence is TGTGCCACCAGTGAGCCCGACAGGGACACCGGGGAGCTGTTTTTT.

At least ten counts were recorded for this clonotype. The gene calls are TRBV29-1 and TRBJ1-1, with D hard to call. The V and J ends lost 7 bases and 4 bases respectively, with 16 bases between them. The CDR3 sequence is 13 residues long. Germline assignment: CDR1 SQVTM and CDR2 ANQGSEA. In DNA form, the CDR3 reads TGCAGCGCCGTTAGACGGCCTGGCACTGAAGCTTTCTTT. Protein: CSAVRRPGTEAFF.

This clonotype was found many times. The CDR3 loop is CASSLDSGPGYTF. CDR3 nucleotide sequence: TGCGCCAGCAGCTTGGATTCGGGCCCTGGCTACACCTTC. The chain is built from TRBV5-1 and TRBJ1-2; D unclear. CDR3 size: 13 residues. The V end was cut by 0 bases, the J end by 7 bases, with 10 bases between. Per germline, CDR1 SGHRS and CDR2 YFSETQ.

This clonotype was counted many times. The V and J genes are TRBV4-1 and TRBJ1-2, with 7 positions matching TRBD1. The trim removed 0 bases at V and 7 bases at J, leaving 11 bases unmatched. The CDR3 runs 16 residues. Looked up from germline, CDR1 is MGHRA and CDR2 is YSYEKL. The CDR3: CASSQEEGAAAGGYTF. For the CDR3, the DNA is TGCGCCAGCAGCCAAGAAGAGGGGGCAGCCGCAGGTGGCTACACCTTC.

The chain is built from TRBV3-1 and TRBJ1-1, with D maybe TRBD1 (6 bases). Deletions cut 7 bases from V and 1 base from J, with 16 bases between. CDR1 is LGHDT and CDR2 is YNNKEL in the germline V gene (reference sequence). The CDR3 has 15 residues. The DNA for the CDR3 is TGTGCCAGCACCGAAAGGGGGACTGGGAACACTGAAGCTTTCTTT. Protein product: CASTERGTGNTEAFF.

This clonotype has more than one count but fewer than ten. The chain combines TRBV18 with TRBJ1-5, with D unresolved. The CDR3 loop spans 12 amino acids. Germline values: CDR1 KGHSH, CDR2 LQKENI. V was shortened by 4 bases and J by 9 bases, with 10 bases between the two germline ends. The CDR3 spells CASSQITGPQHF. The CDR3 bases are TGTGCCAGCTCACAAATCACCGGGCCCCAGCATTTT.

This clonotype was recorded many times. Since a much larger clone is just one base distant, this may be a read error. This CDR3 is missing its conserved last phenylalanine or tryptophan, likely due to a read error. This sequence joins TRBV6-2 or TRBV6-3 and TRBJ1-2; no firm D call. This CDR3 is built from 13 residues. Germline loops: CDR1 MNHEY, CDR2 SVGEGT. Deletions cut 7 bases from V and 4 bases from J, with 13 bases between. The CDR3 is CASTHGLLYGYTL. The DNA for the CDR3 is TGTGCCAGCACCCACGGCCTCCTCTATGGCTACACCCTC.

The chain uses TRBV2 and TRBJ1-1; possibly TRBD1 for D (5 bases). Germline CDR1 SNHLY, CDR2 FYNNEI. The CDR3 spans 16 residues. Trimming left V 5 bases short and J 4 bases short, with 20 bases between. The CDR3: CASSSLIGGIRTEAFF. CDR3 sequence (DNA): TGTGCCAGCAGTTCCCTTATCGGGGGGATACGCACTGAAGCTTTCTTT.

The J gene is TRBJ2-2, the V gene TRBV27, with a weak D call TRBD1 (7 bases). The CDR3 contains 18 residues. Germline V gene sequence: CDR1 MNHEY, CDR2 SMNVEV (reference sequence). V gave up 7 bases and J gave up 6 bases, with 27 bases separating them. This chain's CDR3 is CASNPQSNRGGIAGELFF. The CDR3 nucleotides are TGTGCCAGCAACCCGCAATCGAACAGGGGAGGAATCGCCGGGGAGCTGTTTTTT.

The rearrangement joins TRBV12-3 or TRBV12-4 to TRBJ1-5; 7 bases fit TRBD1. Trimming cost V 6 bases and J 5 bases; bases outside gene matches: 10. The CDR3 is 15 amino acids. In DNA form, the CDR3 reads TGTGCCAGCAGCTGGACAGGCGGTTTGTATCAGCCCCAGCATTTT. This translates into CASSWTGGLYQPQHF.